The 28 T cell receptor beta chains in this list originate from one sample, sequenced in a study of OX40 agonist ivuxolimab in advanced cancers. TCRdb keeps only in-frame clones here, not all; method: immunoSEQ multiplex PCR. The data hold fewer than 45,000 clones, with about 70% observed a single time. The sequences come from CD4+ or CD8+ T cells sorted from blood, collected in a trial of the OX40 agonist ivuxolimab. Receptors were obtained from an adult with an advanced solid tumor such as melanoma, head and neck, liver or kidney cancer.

The CDR3 protein is CASSPRGWTNEKLFF. CDR3 DNA: TGCGCCAGCAGCCCAAGGGGGTGGACTAATGAAAAACTGTTTTTT. This chain links TRBV5-1 with TRBJ1-4; D perhaps matches TRBD1 (6 bases). V was pared by 4 bases and J by 2 bases, with 12 bases between. The CDR3 consists of 15 residues. CDR1 SGHRS and CDR2 YFSETQ come from the germline V gene.

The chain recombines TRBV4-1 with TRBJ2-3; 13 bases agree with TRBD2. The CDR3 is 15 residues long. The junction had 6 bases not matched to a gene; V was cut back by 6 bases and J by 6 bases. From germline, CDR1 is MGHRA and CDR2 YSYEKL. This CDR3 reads CASSPGLAGADTQYF. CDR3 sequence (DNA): TGCGCCAGCAGTCCTGGACTAGCGGGGGCGGATACGCAGTATTTT.

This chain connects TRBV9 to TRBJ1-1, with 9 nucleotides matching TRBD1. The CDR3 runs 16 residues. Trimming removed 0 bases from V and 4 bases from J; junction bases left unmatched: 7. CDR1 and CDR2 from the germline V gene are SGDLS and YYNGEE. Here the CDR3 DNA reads TGTGCCAGCAGCGTAGGTGGGGACAGGGTCGGCACTGAAGCTTTCTTT. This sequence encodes CASSVGGDRVGTEAFF.

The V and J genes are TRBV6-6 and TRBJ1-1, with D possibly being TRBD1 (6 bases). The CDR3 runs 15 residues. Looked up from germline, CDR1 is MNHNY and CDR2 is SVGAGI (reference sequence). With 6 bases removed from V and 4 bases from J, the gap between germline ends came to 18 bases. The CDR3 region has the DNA TGTGCCAGCAGACCCGAGGGGGGGCGGATCACTGAAGCTTTCTTT. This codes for CASRPEGGRITEAFF.

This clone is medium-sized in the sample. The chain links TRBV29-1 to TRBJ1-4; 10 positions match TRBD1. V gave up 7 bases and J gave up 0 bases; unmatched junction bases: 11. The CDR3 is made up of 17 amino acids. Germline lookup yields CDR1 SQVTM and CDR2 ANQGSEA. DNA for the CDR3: TGCAGCGCCATCGGGGGGACAGGGGACTCAACTAATGAAAAACTGTTTTTT. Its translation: CSAIGGTGDSTNEKLFF. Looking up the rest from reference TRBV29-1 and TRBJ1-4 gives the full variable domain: SAVISQKPSRDICQRGTSLTIQCQVDSQVTMMFWYRQQPGQSLTLIATANQGSEATYESGFVIDKFPISRPNLTFSTLTVSNMSPEDSSIYLCSAIGGTGDSTNEKLFFGSGTQLSVL.

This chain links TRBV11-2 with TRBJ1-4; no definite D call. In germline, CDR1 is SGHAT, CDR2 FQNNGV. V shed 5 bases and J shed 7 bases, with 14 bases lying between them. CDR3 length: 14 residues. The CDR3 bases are TGTGCCAGCAGCCCTCATCCGGACGGTGAAAAACTGTTTTTT. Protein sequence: CASSPHPDGEKLFF.

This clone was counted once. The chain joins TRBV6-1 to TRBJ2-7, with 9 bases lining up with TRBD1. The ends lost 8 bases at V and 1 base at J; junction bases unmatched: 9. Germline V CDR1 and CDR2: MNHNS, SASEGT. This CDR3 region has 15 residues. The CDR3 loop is CASSSRDRVSYEQYF. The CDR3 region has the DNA TGTGCCAGCTCTTCCCGGGACAGGGTATCCTACGAGCAGTACTTC.

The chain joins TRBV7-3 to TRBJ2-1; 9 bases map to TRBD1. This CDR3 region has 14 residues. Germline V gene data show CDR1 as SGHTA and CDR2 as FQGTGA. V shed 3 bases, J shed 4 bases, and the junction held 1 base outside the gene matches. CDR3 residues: CASSFGTGYNEQFF. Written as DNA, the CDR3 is TGTGCCAGCAGCTTCGGGACAGGGTACAATGAGCAGTTCTTC. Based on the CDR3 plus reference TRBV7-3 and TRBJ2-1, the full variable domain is GAGVSQTPSNKVTEKGKYVELRCDPISGHTALYWYRQSLGQGPEFLIYFQGTGAADDSGLPNDRFFAVRPEGSVSTLKIQRTERGDSAVYLCASSFGTGYNEQFFGPGTRLTVL.

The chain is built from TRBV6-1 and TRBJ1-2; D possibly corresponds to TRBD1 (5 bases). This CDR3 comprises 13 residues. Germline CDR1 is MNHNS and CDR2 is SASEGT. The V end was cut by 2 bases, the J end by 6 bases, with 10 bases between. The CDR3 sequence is CASSESTGDGYTF. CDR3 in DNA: TGTGCCAGCAGTGAATCAACAGGAGATGGCTACACCTTC.

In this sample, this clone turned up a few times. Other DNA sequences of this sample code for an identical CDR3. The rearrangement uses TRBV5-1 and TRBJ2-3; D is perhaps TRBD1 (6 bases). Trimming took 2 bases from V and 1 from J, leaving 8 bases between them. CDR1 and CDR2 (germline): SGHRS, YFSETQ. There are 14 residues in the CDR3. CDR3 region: CASSFSGGTDTQYF. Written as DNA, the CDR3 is TGCGCCAGCAGCTTTTCAGGGGGCACAGATACGCAGTATTTT.

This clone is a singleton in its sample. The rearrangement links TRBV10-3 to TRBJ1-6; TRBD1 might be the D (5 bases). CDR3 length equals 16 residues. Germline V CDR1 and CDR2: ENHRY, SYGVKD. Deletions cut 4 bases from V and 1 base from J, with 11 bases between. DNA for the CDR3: TGTGCCATCAGTGCACGGACACCTTCCTATAATTCACCCCTCCACTTT. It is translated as CAISARTPSYNSPLHF.

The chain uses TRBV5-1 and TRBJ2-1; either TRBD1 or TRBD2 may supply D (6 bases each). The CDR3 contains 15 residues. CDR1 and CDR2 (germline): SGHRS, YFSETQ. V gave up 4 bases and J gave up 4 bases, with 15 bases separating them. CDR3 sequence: CASSRDTGVYNEQFF. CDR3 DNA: TGCGCCAGCAGCAGGGACACGGGAGTATACAATGAGCAGTTCTTC.

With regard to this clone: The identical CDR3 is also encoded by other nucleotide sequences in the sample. Here the CDR3 DNA reads TGCAGTGCTACCAGGGATGAGCAGTTCTTC. It yields the protein CSATRDEQFF. This rearrangement joins TRBV20-1 to TRBJ2-1; tentative D call: TRBD1 (5 bases). The germline gives CDR1 DFQATT, CDR2 SNEGSKA (reference sequence). Between the trimmed V and J ends, which lost 4 bases and 8 bases, there was a span of 6 bases. The CDR3 has 10 residues.

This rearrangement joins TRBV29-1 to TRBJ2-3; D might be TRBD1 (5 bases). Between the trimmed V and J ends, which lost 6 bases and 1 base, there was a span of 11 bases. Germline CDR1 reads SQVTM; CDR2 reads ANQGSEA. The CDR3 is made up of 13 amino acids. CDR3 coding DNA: TGCAGCGTAATGGACAAACGCACAGATACGCAGTATTTT. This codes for CSVMDKRTDTQYF.

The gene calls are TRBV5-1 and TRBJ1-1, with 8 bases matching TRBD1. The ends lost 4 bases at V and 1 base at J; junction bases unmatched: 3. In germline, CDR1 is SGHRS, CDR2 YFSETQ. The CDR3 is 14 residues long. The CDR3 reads CASSPRGRNTEAFF. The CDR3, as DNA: TGCGCCAGCAGCCCCAGGGGGCGGAACACTGAAGCTTTCTTT.

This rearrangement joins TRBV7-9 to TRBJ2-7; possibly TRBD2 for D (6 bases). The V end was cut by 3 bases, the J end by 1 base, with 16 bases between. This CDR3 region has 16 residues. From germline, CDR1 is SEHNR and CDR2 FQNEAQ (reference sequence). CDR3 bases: TGTGCCAGCAGCTTGGGTCGGGGGTCCGGTTCCTACGAGCAGTACTTC. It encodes CASSLGRGSGSYEQYF.

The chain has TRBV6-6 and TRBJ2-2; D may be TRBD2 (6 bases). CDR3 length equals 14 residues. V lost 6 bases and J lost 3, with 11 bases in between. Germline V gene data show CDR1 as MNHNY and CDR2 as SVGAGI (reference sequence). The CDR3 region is CASSRLGDTGELFF. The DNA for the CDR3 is TGTGCCAGCAGCCGACTAGGTGACACCGGGGAGCTGTTTTTT.

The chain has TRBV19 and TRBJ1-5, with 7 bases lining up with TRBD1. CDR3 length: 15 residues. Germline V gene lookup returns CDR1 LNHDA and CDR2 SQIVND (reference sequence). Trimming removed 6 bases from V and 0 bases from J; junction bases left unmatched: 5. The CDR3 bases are TGTGCCAGTAGCCTCGACAGGGTTAGCAATCAGCCCCAGCATTTT. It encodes CASSLDRVSNQPQHF.

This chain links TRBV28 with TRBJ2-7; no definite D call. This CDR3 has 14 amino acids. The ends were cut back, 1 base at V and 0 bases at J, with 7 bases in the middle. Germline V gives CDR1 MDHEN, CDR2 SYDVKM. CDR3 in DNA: TGTGCCAGCAGTTTATACAGCTACTCCTACGAGCAGTACTTC. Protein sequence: CASSLYSYSYEQYF. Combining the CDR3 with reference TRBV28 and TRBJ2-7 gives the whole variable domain DVKVTQSSRYLVKRTGEKVFLECVQDMDHENMFWYRQDPGLGLRLIYFSYDVKMKEKGDIPEGYSVSREKKERFSLILESASTNQTSMYLCASSLYSYSYEQYFGPGTRLTVT.

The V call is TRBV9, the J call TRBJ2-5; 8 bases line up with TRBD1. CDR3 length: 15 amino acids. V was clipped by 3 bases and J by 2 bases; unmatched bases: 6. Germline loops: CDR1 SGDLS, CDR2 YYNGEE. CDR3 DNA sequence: TGTGCCAGCAGCGCCGGACAGGGCCCACAAGAGACCCAGTACTTC. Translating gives CASSAGQGPQETQYF.

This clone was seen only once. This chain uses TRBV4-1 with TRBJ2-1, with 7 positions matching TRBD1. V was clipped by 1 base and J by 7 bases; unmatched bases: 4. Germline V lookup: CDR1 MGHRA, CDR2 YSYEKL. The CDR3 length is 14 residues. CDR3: CASSQGQGRNEQFF. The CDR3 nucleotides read TGCGCCAGCAGCCAAGGACAGGGACGTAATGAGCAGTTCTTC.

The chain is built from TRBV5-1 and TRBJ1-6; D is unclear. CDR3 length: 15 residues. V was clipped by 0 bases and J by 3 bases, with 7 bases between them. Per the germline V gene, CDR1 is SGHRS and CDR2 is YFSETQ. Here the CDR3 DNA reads TGCGCCAGCAGCTTGGAGCGGCTCTATAATTCACCCCTCCACTTT. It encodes CASSLERLYNSPLHF.

The CDR3 loop is CASSQSAGDEQYV. DNA for the CDR3: TGCGCCAGCAGTCAATCGGCGGGGGACGAGCAGTACGTC. The J gene is TRBJ2-7, the V gene TRBV23-1; TRBD2 matches 7 bases. TRBV23-1 qualifies as an ORF whose function is uncertain. J lost 5 bases, V lost 0 bases, and 1 base had no gene match. The length of the CDR3 is 13 residues.

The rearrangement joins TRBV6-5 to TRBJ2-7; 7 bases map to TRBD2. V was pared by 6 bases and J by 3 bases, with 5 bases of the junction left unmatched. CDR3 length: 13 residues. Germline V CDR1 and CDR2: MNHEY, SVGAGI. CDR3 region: CASRPGGGYEQYV. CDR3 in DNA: TGTGCCAGCAGGCCTGGGGGGGGCTACGAGCAGTACGTC.

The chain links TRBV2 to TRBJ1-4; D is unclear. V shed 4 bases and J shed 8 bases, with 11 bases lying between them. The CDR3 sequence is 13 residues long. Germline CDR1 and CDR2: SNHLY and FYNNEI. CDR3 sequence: CASSVVISEKLFF. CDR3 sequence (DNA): TGTGCCAGCAGTGTGGTCATTTCGGAAAAACTGTTTTTT.

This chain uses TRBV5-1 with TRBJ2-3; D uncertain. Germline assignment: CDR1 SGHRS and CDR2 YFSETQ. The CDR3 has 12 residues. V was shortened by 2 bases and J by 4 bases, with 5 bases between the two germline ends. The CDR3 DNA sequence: TGCGCCAGCAGCTTCGGGCCAGATACGCAGTATTTT. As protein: CASSFGPDTQYF.

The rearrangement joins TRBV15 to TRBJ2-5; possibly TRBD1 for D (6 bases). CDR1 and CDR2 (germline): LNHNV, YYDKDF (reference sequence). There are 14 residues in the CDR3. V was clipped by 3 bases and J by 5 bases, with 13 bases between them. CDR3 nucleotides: TGTGCCACCAGCAGGCCAGGGGCTGGGGAGACCCAGTACTTC. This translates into CATSRPGAGETQYF.

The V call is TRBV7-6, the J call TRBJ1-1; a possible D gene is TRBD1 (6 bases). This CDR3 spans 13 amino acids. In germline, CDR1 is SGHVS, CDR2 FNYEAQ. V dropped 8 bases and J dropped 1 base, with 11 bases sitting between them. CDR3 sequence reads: CASASGENTEAFF. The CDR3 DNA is TGTGCCAGCGCTTCAGGGGAGAACACTGAAGCTTTCTTT.